A selection of T cell receptor beta chains follows, all from one sample in a study of blood T cell repertoires in COVID-19. Sequencing used immunoSEQ multiplex PCR; TCRdb keeps in-frame clones, though not all of them. The table records 40,000 to 55,000 clones, approximately 84% of them present only once. Sequenced input: peripheral blood. Receptor source: a man aged 45-60 years with acute or convalescent COVID-19. CDR3s include the opening cysteine and the closing phenylalanine or tryptophan. A D gene is named only where the DNA matches it firmly. Clone size is given for some rows only: seen once, a few or many times, or a class if the clone is expanded.

few,TRBV7-3,TRBJ1-4,-,CASSLAEELF,TGTGCCAGCAGCTTAGCTGAAGAGCTTTTT
-,TRBV7-9,TRBJ1-2,TRBD1,CASSLVGTANYGYTF,TGTGCCAGCAGCTTAGTCGGGACAGCTAACTATGGCTACACCTTC
-,TRBV7-6,TRBJ2-3,-,CASSLLGLPPDTQYF,TGTGCCAGCAGCCTCCTGGGACTCCCACCAGATACGCAGTATTTT
-,TRBV24-1,TRBJ2-2,-,CATSDAGDRSNTGELFF,TGTGCCACCAGTGATGCGGGGGACAGGAGTAACACCGGGGAGCTGTTTTTT
-,TRBV5-4,TRBJ2-5,TRBD2,CASSPPGGYAETQYF,TGTGCCAGCAGCCCGCCGGGAGGTTATGCAGAGACCCAGTACTTC
-,TRBV4-1,TRBJ2-1,TRBD1,CASSQVLGGIPGQDYNEQFF,TGCGCCAGCAGCCAAGTCCTTGGGGGGATACCGGGACAGGACTACAATGAGCAGTTCTTC
-,TRBV5-1,TRBJ2-7,TRBD1,CASSLTWGQGQYEQYF,TGCGCCAGCAGCCTGACGTGGGGACAGGGCCAATACGAGCAGTACTTC
-,TRBV6-1,TRBJ1-6,TRBD1,CASSLGQRYSPLHF,TGTGCCAGCAGTCTGGGACAGAGATATTCACCCCTCCACTTT
-,TRBV5-1,TRBJ1-4,TRBD1,CASSIGQGAQRNEKLFF,TGCGCCAGCAGCATCGGACAGGGGGCTCAACGTAATGAAAAACTGTTTTTT
-,TRBV18,TRBJ2-5,-,CASSPTRGETQYF,TGTGCCAGCTCACCCACTCGCGGAGAGACCCAGTACTTC
-,TRBV19,TRBJ1-3,-,CASSPPGGGNTIYF,TGTGCCAGTAGCCCCCCCGGAGGCGGAAACACCATATATTTT
-,TRBV19,TRBJ1-1,-,CASKDFPGEGNTEAFF,TGTGCCAGTAAGGACTTTCCAGGGGAAGGGAACACTGAAGCTTTCTTT
once,TRBV9,TRBJ2-1,TRBD2,CASSVVAGGINEQFF,TGTGCCAGCAGCGTAGTAGCGGGAGGGATCAATGAGCAGTTCTTC
-,TRBV2,TRBJ1-1,-,CASSNTVNTEAFF,TGTGCCAGCAGTAACACAGTGAACACTGAAGCTTTCTTT
-,TRBV6-5,TRBJ1-5,-,CASSSPGGQPQHF,TGTGCCAGCAGTTCCCCCGGGGGTCAGCCCCAGCATTTT
-,TRBV7-6,TRBJ1-1,TRBD1,CASSQDRGAFF,TGTGCCAGCAGCCAGGACAGGGGAGCTTTCTTT
-,TRBV9,TRBJ2-1,-,CASSVGASSYNEQFF,TGTGCCAGCAGCGTAGGGGCCAGCTCCTACAATGAGCAGTTCTTC
-,TRBV27,TRBJ1-5,-,CASSEGSWYNQPQHF,TGTGCCAGCAGTGAGGGATCGTGGTACAATCAGCCCCAGCATTTT
once,TRBV18,TRBJ1-5,TRBD1,CASSPPGQGGIGGNQPQHF,TGTGCCAGCTCACCACCGGGACAGGGGGGAATTGGCGGCAATCAGCCCCAGCATTTT
-,TRBV5-6,TRBJ1-1,-,CASSESSSGEMNTEAFF,TGTGCCAGCAGCGAATCATCTTCGGGGGAGATGAACACTGAAGCTTTCTTT
once,TRBV7-9,TRBJ2-7,-,CAGGTEGSREQYF,TGTGCCGGAGGGACGGAGGGATCTCGCGAGCAGTACTTC
-,TRBV28,TRBJ2-2,TRBD1,CASSLRQGGTGELFF,TGTGCCAGCAGTTTAAGACAGGGGGGGACCGGGGAGCTGTTTTTT
-,TRBV6-5,TRBJ1-1,-,CASSYSSRGNTEAFF,TGTGCCAGCAGTTACTCGAGTAGGGGGAACACTGAAGCTTTCTTT
few,TRBV4-2,TRBJ2-7,TRBD2,CASSHGPSGRTSSYEQYF,TGTGCCAGCAGCCATGGTCCCAGCGGGAGGACTAGCTCCTACGAGCAGTACTTC
-,TRBV19,TRBJ1-6,-,CASMANLGVSPLHF,TGTGCCAGTATGGCGAACCTTGGAGTGTCACCCCTCCACTTT
-,TRBV5-1,TRBJ1-6,-,CASSLEQAGSYNSPLHF,TGCGCCAGCAGCTTGGAACAGGCGGGGTCCTATAATTCACCCCTCCACTTT
-,TRBV5-1,TRBJ1-6,-,CASSLDPGANNSPLHF,TGCGCCAGCAGCTTGGACCCAGGGGCAAATAATTCACCCCTCCACTTT
few,TRBV5-1,TRBJ2-7,TRBD1,CASSLTGQVRREQYF,TGCGCCAGCAGCCTTACCGGACAGGTGCGTCGGGAGCAGTACTTC